This T cell receptor beta chain was observed in a study of cytomegalovirus exposure and HLA in healthy donors. Background on the study: Most genotyped donors, roughly 80% of some 400, had Caucasian-associated genetic ancestry.

There are a few counts of this clone. Its antigen is currently unknown. Notes on the study in general: Listed as cytomegalovirus-associated were 150 to 200 TCR beta chains. An analysis done earlier found most TCR beta V segments productive about 90% or about 30% of the time. Accurate prediction of most subjects' HLA-A and HLA-B alleles from TCR beta sequences was reported.

The PCR employed 60 Vbeta primers together with 13 Jbeta primers. Profiling relied on immunoSEQ multiplex PCR, and the TCRdb table lists in-frame clones only, not all of them. There are roughly 150,000 clones in the sample; roughly 80% occur only once, and approximately 1.2% lies in the top ten. Germline V gene sequence: CDR1 SGHAT, CDR2 FQNNGV. CDR3 length equals 15 residues. V lost 5 bases to trimming and J lost 2 bases; unmatched junction nucleotides: 4. The receptor was derived from a man aged 50 to 60 in good health and CMV-seropositive. Sample: PBMCs. This chain joins TRBV11-2 and TRBJ2-3; TRBD2 matches 10 bases. The CDR3 loop reads CASSPAGGTTDTQYF. Here the CDR3 DNA reads TGTGCCAGCAGCCCAGCGGGGGGGACCACAGATACGCAGTATTTT.